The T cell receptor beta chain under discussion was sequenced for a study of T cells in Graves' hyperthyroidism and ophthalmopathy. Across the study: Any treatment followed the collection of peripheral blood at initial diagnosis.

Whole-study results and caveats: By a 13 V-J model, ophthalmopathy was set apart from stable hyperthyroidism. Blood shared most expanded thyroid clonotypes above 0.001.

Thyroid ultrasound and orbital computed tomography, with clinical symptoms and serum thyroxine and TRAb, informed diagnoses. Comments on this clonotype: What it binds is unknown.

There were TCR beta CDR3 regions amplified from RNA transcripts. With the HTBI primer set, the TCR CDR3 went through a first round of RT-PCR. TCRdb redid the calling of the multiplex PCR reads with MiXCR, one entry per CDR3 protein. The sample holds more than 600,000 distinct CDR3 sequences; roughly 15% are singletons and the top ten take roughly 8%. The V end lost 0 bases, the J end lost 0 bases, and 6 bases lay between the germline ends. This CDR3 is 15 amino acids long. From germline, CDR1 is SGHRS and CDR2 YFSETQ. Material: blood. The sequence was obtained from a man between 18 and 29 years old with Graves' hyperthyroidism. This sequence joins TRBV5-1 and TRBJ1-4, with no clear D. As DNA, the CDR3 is TGCGCCAGCAGCTTGGACGGATCAACTAATGAAAAACTGTTTTTT. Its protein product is CASSLDGSTNEKLFF.